This T cell receptor beta chain was sequenced in a study of cytomegalovirus exposure and HLA in healthy donors. Overall study: Researchers previously reported finding 100 million or so unique TCR beta sequences from 170 million or so T cells. Study-wide results and caveats: Several top significant clusters appeared, in a later analysis, to be linked to common viral pathogens. Many donors carried some public TCRs, although rarity characterized most TCR sequences.

The PCR had 60 Vbeta and 13 Jbeta primers. The repertoire was sequenced with immunoSEQ multiplex PCR; TCRdb's copy has only in-frame clones and lacks some. The data contain 85,000 to 100,000 clones, approximately 77% of them singletons. As for this clone: Antigen unknown.

The V gene end was trimmed by 5 bases and the J gene end by 4 bases; junction bases not matched to a gene: 4. The CDR3 has 14 amino acids. Germline V CDR1 and CDR2: SGHVS, FQNEAQ. The sequencing sample was made of PBMCs. This chain joins TRBV7-8 and TRBJ1-1, with 10 bases identical to TRBD1. This TCR derives from a middle-aged woman in good health and CMV-seronegative. CDR3 residues: CASSRTGGGTEAFF. In DNA form, the CDR3 reads TGTGCCAGCAGCCGGACAGGGGGAGGCACTGAAGCTTTCTTT.